The TCR beta chain described here comes from a study of T cells after yellow fever vaccination. TCRdb re-analysed the 5' RACE reads in MiXCR, keeping a single row per CDR3 protein. This table holds 200,000 to 250,000 distinct CDR3 sequences, about 7% found once. The CDR3 has 13 amino acids. Germline lookup yields CDR1 MNHEY and CDR2 SVGAGI. V shed 10 bases and J shed 1 base, with 12 bases lying between them. At least ten counts were recorded for this clonotype. The clonotype comes from a man aged 25 to 45 who received the YFV17D yellow fever vaccine. This chain uses TRBV6-5 with TRBJ2-3; a possible D gene is TRBD2 (5 bases). The specimen comprised CD4+ T cells sorted from PBMCs, sampled 15 days after the yellow fever booster vaccination. The CDR3 reads CAIKRSRTDTQYF. In DNA, the CDR3 is TGTGCCATCAAGCGGAGCCGCACAGATACGCAGTATTTT.